The clone carrying this T cell receptor beta chain was recorded at least ten times. These data originate in a study of identical twins. TCRdb reprocessed the 5' RACE reads via MiXCR and lists one record per CDR3 protein. In the table there are around 670,000 distinct CDR3 sequences, 5.5% to 7.5% of which are singletons. Germline V gene data show CDR1 as SQVTM and CDR2 as ANQGSEA. The CDR3 runs to 15 residues. Trimming cost V 4 bases and J 5 bases; bases outside gene matches: 7. The rearrangement links TRBV29-1 to TRBJ2-3; the match to TRBD2 covers 12 bases. The source material was naive T cells sorted from blood. The sequence derives from a man younger than 35 in good health. As DNA, the CDR3 is TGCAGCGTTGCGATAACGGGACTAGCGGGAGATACGCAGTATTTT. This codes for CSVAITGLAGDTQYF.